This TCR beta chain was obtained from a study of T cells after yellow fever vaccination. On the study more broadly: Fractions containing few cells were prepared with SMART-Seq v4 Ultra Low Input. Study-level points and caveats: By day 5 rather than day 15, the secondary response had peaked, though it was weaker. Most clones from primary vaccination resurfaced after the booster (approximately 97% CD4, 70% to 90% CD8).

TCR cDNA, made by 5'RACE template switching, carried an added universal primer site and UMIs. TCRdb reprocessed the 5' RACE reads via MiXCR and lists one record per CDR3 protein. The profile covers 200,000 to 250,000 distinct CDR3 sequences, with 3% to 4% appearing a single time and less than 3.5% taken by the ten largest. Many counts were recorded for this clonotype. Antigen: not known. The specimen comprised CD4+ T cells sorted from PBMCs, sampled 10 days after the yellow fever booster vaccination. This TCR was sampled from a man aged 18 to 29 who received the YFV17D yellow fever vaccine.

The CDR3 reads CASSPGGPPDTQYF. The CDR3 bases are TGTGCCAGCAGCCCGGGGGGGCCCCCAGATACGCAGTATTTT. The chain joins TRBV7-2 to TRBJ2-3; TRBD2 agrees at 8 bases. Trimming at V came to 5 bases and at J to 4 bases, leaving 5 bases not matched to a gene. The CDR3 covers 14 residues. Germline-derived CDR1 and CDR2 are SGHTA and FQGNSA.